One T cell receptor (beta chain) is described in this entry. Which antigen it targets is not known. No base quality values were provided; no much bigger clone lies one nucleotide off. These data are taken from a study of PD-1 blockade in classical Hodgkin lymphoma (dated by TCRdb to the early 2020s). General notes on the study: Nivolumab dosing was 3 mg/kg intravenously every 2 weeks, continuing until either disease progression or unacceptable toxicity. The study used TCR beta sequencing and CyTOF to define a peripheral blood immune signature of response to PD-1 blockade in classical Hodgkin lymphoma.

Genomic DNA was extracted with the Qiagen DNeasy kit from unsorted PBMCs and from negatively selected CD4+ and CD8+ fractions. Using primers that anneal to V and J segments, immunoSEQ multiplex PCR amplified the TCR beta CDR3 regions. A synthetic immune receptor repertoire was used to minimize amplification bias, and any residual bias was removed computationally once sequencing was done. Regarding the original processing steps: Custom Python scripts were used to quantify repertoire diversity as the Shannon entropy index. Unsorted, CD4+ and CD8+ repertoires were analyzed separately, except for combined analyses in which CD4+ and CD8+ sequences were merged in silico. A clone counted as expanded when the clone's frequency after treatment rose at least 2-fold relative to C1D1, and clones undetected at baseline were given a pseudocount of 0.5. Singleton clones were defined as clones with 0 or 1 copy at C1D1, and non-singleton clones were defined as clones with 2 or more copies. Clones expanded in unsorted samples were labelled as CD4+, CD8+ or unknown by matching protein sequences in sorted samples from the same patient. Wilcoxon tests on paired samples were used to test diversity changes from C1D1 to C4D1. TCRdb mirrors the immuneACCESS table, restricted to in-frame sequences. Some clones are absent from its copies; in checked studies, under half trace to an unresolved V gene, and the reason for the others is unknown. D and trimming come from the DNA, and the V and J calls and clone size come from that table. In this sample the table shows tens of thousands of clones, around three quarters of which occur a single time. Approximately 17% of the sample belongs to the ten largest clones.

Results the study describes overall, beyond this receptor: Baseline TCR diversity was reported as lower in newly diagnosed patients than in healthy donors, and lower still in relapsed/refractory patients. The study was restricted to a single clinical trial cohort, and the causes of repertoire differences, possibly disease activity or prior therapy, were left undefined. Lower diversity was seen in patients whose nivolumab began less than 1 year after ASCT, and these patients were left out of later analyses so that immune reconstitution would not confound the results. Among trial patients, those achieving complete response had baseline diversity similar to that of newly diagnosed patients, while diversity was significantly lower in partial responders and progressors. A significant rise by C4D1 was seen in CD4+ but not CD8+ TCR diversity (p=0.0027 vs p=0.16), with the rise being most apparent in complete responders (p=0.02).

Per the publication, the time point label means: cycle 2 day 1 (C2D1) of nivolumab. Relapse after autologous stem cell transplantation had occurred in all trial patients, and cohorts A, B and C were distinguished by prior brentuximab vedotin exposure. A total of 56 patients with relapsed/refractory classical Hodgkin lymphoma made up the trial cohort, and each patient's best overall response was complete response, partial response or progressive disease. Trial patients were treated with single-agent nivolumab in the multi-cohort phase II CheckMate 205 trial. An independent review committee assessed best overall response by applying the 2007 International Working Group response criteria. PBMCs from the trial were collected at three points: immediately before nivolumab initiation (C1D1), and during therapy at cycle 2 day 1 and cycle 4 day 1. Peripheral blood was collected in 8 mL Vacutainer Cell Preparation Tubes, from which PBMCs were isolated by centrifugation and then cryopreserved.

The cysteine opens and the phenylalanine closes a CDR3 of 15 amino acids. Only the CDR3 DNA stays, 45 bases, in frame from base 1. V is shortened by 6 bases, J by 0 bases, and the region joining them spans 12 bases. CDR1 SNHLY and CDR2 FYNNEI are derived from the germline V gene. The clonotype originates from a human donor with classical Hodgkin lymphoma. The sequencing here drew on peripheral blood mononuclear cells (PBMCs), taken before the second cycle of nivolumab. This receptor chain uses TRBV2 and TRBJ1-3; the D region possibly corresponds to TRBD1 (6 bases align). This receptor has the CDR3 CASSVDRSSGNTIYF. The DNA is TGTGCCAGCAGCGTTGACAGGAGCTCTGGAAACACCATATATTTT.